A selection of T cell receptor beta chains follows, all from one sample in a study of cytomegalovirus exposure and HLA in healthy donors. Sequenced by immunoSEQ multiplex PCR; TCRdb stores in-frame clones only, minus some. The ten top clones account for more than 0.95%, within a sample of just over 200,000 clones. Source material: PBMCs. These receptors all stem from a girl under 10 years old in good health and CMV-seropositive. Each CDR3 is given with its conserved first and last residue. A D gene is named only where the DNA matches it firmly.

V	J	D	DNA	CDR3
TRBV10-3	TRBJ2-1	.	TGTGCCATCCGGTCTTCCGATAGCTCCTACAATGAGCAGTTCTTC	CAIRSSDSSYNEQFF
TRBV5-1	TRBJ1-4	.	TGCGCCAGCAGCTTAGGGATAACAGGGTTTCCGTGGGAAGAAAAACTGTTTTTT	CASSLGITGFPWEEKLFF
TRBV29-1	TRBJ2-7	TRBD1	TGCAGCGTTGACACAGGGGAGCCCTACGAGCAGTACTTC	CSVDTGEPYEQYF
TRBV6-1	TRBJ2-7	TRBD1	TGTGCCAGCGGACAGGCCCTCCGGTACGAGCAGTACTTC	CASGQALRYEQYF
TRBV2	TRBJ2-1	TRBD2	TGTGCCAGCAGGAGAACTAGCGGGACCACCAATGAGCAGTTCTTC	CASRRTSGTTNEQFF
TRBV7-8	TRBJ2-7	.	TGTGCCAGCAGCTTTATCACAGGGCGCGAGCAGTACTTC	CASSFITGREQYF
TRBV6-5	TRBJ2-1	TRBD2	TGTGCCACCCTTGGACTAGCGGGAGCGGGTGAGCAGTTCTTC	CATLGLAGAGEQFF
TRBV18	TRBJ1-5	.	TGTGCCAGCTCACCAGGTTACGGGATAGGGAGCAATCAGCCCCAGCATTTT	CASSPGYGIGSNQPQHF
TRBV6-1	TRBJ2-2	TRBD2	TGTGCCAGCAGTGGATCACTAGCGGGGATGACCGGGGAGCTGTTTTTT	CASSGSLAGMTGELFF
TRBV7-9	TRBJ1-2	.	TGTGCCAGCAGCTTCGGATCTGGGGCAGGCGGTTATGGCTACACCTTC	CASSFGSGAGGYGYTF
TRBV2	TRBJ2-6	.	TGTGCCAGCAGTGAAGCTGTGGGTGCCGGGGCTGGGGCCAACGTCCTGACTTTC	CASSEAVGAGAGANVLTF
TRBV6-4	TRBJ2-2	TRBD2	TGTGCCAGCAGTGACGGGAGGGACACCGGGGAGCTGTTTTTT	CASSDGRDTGELFF
TRBV2	TRBJ1-4	TRBD1	TGTGCCAGCAGGGGGACAGGGTACGCAACTAATGAAAAACTGTTTTTT	CASRGTGYATNEKLFF
TRBV18	TRBJ1-4	.	TGTGCCAGCTCACCCCTACCCCGGTCTTCAACTAATGAAAAACTGTTTTTT	CASSPLPRSSTNEKLFF
TRBV9	TRBJ2-1	TRBD2	TGTGCCAGCAGCGTAGATTCGGGAGGGAGCTCCTACAATGAGCAGTTCTTC	CASSVDSGGSSYNEQFF
TRBV2	TRBJ2-5	TRBD1	TGTGCCAGCAGTGAATTTTCGTTACAGGGGAATATCCAAGAGACCCAGTACTTC	CASSEFSLQGNIQETQYF
TRBV4-2	TRBJ2-6	TRBD2	TGTGCCAGCAGCCAGACCGGGACTAGGGTCCCTGGGGCCAACGTCCTGACTTTC	CASSQTGTRVPGANVLTF
TRBV6-1	TRBJ2-7	.	TGTGCCAGCAGTGAGGCAGGGTACTACGAGCAGTACTTC	CASSEAGYYEQYF
TRBV5-4	TRBJ1-1	TRBD1	TGTGCCAGCAGCCTCGGACAGGAGAACACTGAAGCTTTCTTT	CASSLGQENTEAFF
TRBV2	TRBJ2-2	.	TGTGCCAGCAGTTTTCCCGGGACTAACACCGGGGAGCTGTTTTTT	CASSFPGTNTGELFF
TRBV5-1	TRBJ1-4	TRBD1	TGCGCCAGCAGCGACGGGACAGGGAATGAAAAACTGTTTTTT	CASSDGTGNEKLFF
TRBV7-8	TRBJ2-7	TRBD2	TGTGCCAGCAGCTTCCCGGGACTAGCGGAGCCCCGAAAGGGCTACGAGCAGTACTTC	CASSFPGLAEPRKGYEQYF
TRBV28	TRBJ2-5	TRBD2	TGTGCCAGCAGTCAATATGGGTGGGGGGGTTTGGAGACCCAGTACTTC	CASSQYGWGGLETQYF
TRBV6-1	TRBJ2-7	.	TGTGCCAGCAGTGCCCCCCCTTACGGCGGAACCAGCTACGAGCAGTACTTC	CASSAPPYGGTSYEQYF
TRBV30	TRBJ2-1	.	TGTGCCTGGAGTGTATTCGAGGGCAGTGGGAATGAGCAGTTCTTC	CAWSVFEGSGNEQFF
TRBV5-3	TRBJ1-5	TRBD1	TGTGCCAGAAGCTTGGAGACAGGGGGCAACCAGCCCCAGCATTTT	CARSLETGGNQPQHF
TRBV15	TRBJ2-7	.	TGTGCCACCAGCAGATTTCCGCGCCGGGACAACTCCTACGAGCAGTACTTC	CATSRFPRRDNSYEQYF
TRBV7-3	TRBJ2-1	.	TGTGCCAGCAGCTTTAATTCGGGCTCCTACAATGAGCAGTTCTTC	CASSFNSGSYNEQFF
TRBV27	TRBJ1-5	.	TGTGCCAGCAGTTCAACGTCGGTACGGACTCATAATCAGCCCCAGCATTTT	CASSSTSVRTHNQPQHF
TRBV27	TRBJ1-2	.	TGTGCCAGCAGTTTATCGGGGCCCTACAATCTAGGCGGCTACACCTTC	CASSLSGPYNLGGYTF
TRBV29-1	TRBJ1-3	.	TGCAGCGTTTCAGACTCTGGAAACACCATATATTTT	CSVSDSGNTIYF
TRBV21-1	TRBJ2-7	.	TGTGCCAGCAGCAAAGGGGGGGTTTGCGGGAGGGGTTCTTACGAGCAGTACTTC	CASSKGGVCGRGSYEQYF
TRBV19	TRBJ2-7	TRBD1	TGTGCCAGTACCCCAGCCGGGACAGGCTACTACGAGCAGTACTTC	CASTPAGTGYYEQYF
TRBV28	TRBJ1-1	TRBD1	TGTGCCAGCAGTCTCTGGACAGGACCAAACACTGAAGCTTTCTTT	CASSLWTGPNTEAFF
TRBV6-5	TRBJ2-7	TRBD1	TGTGCCAGCAGTTTGGGGACAGGGCTCCACGAGCAGTACTTC	CASSLGTGLHEQYF
TRBV28	TRBJ1-1	.	TGTGCCAGCAGTTTATTCCCGGAGAGGGGGACTGAAGCTTTCTTT	CASSLFPERGTEAFF
TRBV18	TRBJ1-4	TRBD1	TGTGCCAGCTCACCACGTAGCGAAGGGACAGTTGCAACTAATGAAAAACTGTTTTTT	CASSPRSEGTVATNEKLFF
TRBV4-1	TRBJ2-7	.	TGCGCCAGCAGCCCCCAACTGACAGAAACCTACGAGCAGTACTTC	CASSPQLTETYEQYF
TRBV5-4	TRBJ2-3	TRBD1	TGTGCCAGCAGCCCGGGACAGGGATTTTTGTATTTT	CASSPGQGFLYF
TRBV5-1	TRBJ2-5	TRBD1	TGCGCCAGCAGCTTGGAGACAGGGTGGGAGACCCAGTACTTC	CASSLETGWETQYF
TRBV5-4	TRBJ2-7	.	TGTGCCAGCAGCCTGGACCCGCGCCCCTACGAGCAGTACTTC	CASSLDPRPYEQYF
TRBV10-1	TRBJ1-2	.	TGCGCCAGCAGTGAGTCGTGGGAGGAAAGGAATGGCTACACCTTC	CASSESWEERNGYTF
TRBV5-4	TRBJ2-5	TRBD2	TGTGCCAGCAGCCCGAGCTACTTGACTAGCCGATCACAAGAGACCCAGTACTTC	CASSPSYLTSRSQETQYF
TRBV30	TRBJ1-1	TRBD1	TGTGCCTGGACTCGACAGGGGAACACTGAAGCTTTCTTT	CAWTRQGNTEAFF
TRBV5-6	TRBJ2-3	.	TGTGCCAGCAGCCCGGGACTCGGTACGCAGTATTTT	CASSPGLGTQYF
TRBV27	TRBJ1-1	.	TGTGCCAGCAGTTTTCTCGGGAACGCTGAAGCTTTCTTT	CASSFLGNAEAFF
TRBV5-1	TRBJ2-6	.	TGCGCCAGCTACAGTCCCTCTGGGGCCAACGTCCTGACTTTC	CASYSPSGANVLTF
TRBV10-2	TRBJ1-1	TRBD1	TGCGCCAGCAGTCTGACAGGGGGCAATGGAAACACTGAAGCTTTCTTT	CASSLTGGNGNTEAFF
TRBV18	TRBJ1-2	.	TGTGCCAGCTCACCACCGGCAGGAACGGATGGCTACACCTTC	CASSPPAGTDGYTF
TRBV27	TRBJ2-6	.	TGTGCCAGCAGTGACTACAGCTCTGGGGCCAACGTCCTGACTTTC	CASSDYSSGANVLTF
TRBV28	TRBJ2-1	.	TGTGCCAGCAGGGGGACAATGAGGCAGTTCTTC	CASRGTMRQFF
TRBV10-3	TRBJ1-1	TRBD1	TGTGCCATCAGTGAGATAAAACCGGGACAGGGGAGTTGGTCTTTCTTT	CAISEIKPGQGSWSFF
TRBV7-3	TRBJ1-1	TRBD1	TGTGCCAGCAGCTCGGGACAGGTGAACACTGAAGCTTTCTTT	CASSSGQVNTEAFF
TRBV28	TRBJ2-1	TRBD2	TGTGCCAGCAGTTTCCTACTAGCGGGAGTGTCCTACAATGAGCAGTTCTTC	CASSFLLAGVSYNEQFF
TRBV7-8	TRBJ1-4	.	TGTGCCAGCAGCCCCGAGAGGGTTCTCCCCGAGGAAAAACTGTTTTTT	CASSPERVLPEEKLFF